The sequence of this T cell receptor beta chain was determined in a study of immune heterogeneity within non-small cell lung tumors. Overall study: With respect to histology, the tumors encompassed a few squamous cell carcinomas, around eleven non-squamous carcinomas and 1 not otherwise specified.

Template was bulk tumor genomic DNA, approximately 600 ng per sample. Biopsies, several per primary tumor and spaced far apart, were collected during surgery. Before undergoing curative surgery, patients had newly diagnosed non-small cell lung cancer that was untreated. Points from the study as a whole: Largely distinct from one individual patient to the next were the high-frequency T-cell receptor beta clonotypes. A moderate but significant correlation was observed between local T-cell clonality and local tumor mutational burden (R about 0.34).

This clonotype was recorded many times. The antigen remains unidentified. At one of its ends the junction is not consistent with the germline gene, which may arise from a read error. It was a multiplex PCR that amplified TCR beta CDR3, with 32 V and 13 J primers. TCRdb re-analysed the multiplex PCR reads in MiXCR, keeping a single row per CDR3 protein. The sample carries approximately 9,800 distinct CDR3 sequences, roughly 17% recorded once. This clonotype was obtained from a man aged 35 to 55 with non-small cell lung cancer. The sequencing sample was made of lung tumor tissue.

The CDR3 bases are TGTGCCAGCAGTGACTCAAAATCTGGGGCCAACGTCCTGATTTTC. Protein product: CASSDSKSGANVLIF. The rearrangement links TRBV6-4 to TRBJ2-6; weak D call: TRBD1 (5 bases). The CDR3 loop spans 15 amino acids. Germline V gene sequence: CDR1 MRHNA, CDR2 SNTAGT.